This T cell receptor (beta chain) was sequenced in a study of T cell repertoires in cytomegalovirus infection. Study as a whole: Both a matching HLA type and CMV infection were indicated by public TCR beta signatures.

This CDR3 is built from 12 residues. Trimming removed 4 bases from V and 3 bases from J, with 10 bases in between. The V gene's germline CDR1 is DFQATT and CDR2 SNEGSKA (reference sequence). Study-wide findings and caveats: Within the response measured ex vivo, HLA-C-restricted CMV-specific TCR beta clonotypes were dominant. Using cumulative public TCR beta family frequency, the authors identified those who carried CMV together with the relevant HLA.

This clonotype showed up just a few times. Its target is unknown. TCRdb passed the reads through MiXCR, listing each CDR3 protein once. The sample includes roughly 150,000 distinct CDR3 sequences, 23% of them seen just once. Sequenced input: PBMCs. The TCR comes from a human donor in good health (CMV status not recorded). Some clones in this sample may be carry-over from other donors' samples. The V and J genes are TRBV20-1 and TRBJ2-7; no clear D gene. The chain's CDR3 is CSANTPLYEQYF. The CDR3 DNA follows: TGCAGTGCTAACACGCCCCTCTACGAGCAGTACTTC.